What follows is one TCR beta chain and its context. The CDR3 extends over 14 amino acids. In germline, CDR1 is LNHNV, CDR2 YYDKDF (reference sequence). Trimming took 2 bases from V and 10 from J, leaving 15 bases between them. This record comes from a study of shared clonotypes between healthy human individuals. Produced via immunoSEQ multiplex PCR; TCRdb's table is partial and in-frame only. Among some 2.1 million clones listed, 85% to 95% were seen once. CD8 cells classed as naive were CD45RO-negative and positively selected for CCR7, excluding terminally differentiated effector memory CD45RA+ cells.

The sequenced sample was naive CD8+ T cells from PBMCs. V is TRBV15 and J is TRBJ2-1, with D perhaps given as TRBD1 or TRBD2 (7 bases each). This clonotype was obtained from a young man in good health. Some clones in this sample may be carry-over from other donors' samples. The DNA for the CDR3 is TGTGCCACCAGCAGATTCAGGGGGGGTGAGGAGCAGTTCTTC. Protein sequence: CATSRFRGGEEQFF.